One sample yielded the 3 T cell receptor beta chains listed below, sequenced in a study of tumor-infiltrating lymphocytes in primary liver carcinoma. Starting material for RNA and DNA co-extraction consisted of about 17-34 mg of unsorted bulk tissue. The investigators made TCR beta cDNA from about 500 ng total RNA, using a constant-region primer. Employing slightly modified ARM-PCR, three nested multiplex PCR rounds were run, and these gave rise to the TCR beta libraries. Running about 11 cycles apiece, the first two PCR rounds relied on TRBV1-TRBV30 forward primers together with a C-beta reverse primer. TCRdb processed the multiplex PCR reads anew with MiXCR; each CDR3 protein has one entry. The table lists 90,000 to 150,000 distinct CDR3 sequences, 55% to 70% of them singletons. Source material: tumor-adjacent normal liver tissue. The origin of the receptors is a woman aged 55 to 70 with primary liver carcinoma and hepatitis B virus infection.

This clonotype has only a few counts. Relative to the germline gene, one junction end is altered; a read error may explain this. The CDR3 protein is CASGLQGVAYEQYF. The CDR3 DNA sequence: TGTGCCAGCGGCTTGCAGGGGGTCGCCTACGAGCAGTACTTT. This rearrangement joins TRBV5-6 to TRBJ2-7; 7 nucleotides match TRBD1. Germline V CDR1 and CDR2: SGHDT, YYEEEE. The CDR3 contains 14 residues. Variable domain in full (rest from reference TRBV5-6 and TRBJ2-7): DAGVTQSPTHLIKTRGQQVTLRCSPKSGHDTVSWYQQALGQGPQFIFQYYEEEERQRGNFPDRFSGHQFPNYSSELNVNALLLGDSALYLCASGLQGVAYEQYFGPGTRLTVT.

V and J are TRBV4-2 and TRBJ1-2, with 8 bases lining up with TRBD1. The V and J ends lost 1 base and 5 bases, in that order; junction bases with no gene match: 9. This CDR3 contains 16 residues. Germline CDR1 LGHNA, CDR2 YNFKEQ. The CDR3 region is CASSQGPPGGRYGYTF. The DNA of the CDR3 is TGTGCCAGCAGCCAAGGTCCACCAGGGGGCAGATATGGCTACACCTTC.

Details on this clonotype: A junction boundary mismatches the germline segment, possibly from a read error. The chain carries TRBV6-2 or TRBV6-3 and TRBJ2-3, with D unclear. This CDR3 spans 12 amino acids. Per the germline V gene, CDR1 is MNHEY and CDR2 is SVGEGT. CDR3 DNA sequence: TGTCCCAGTATCGGGTTCACAGATACGCAGTATTTT. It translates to CPSIGFTDTQYF.